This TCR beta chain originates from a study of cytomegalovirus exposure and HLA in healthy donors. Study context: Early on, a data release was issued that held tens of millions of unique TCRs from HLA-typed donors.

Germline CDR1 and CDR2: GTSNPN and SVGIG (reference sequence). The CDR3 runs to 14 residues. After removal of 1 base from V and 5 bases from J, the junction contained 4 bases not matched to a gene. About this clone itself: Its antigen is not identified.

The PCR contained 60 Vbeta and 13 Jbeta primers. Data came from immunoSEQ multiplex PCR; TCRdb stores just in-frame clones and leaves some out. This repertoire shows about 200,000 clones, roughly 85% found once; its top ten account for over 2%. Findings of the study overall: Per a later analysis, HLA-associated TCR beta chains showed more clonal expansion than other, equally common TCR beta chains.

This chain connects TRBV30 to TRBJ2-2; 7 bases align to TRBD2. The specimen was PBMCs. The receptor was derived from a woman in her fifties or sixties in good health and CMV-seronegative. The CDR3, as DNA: TGTGCCTGGAGTGCGCGGGAGTATACCGGGGAGCTGTTTTTT. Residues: CAWSAREYTGELFF.